Shown below are 19 T cell receptor beta chains from a single sample sequenced in a study of T cell responses to AZD1222 COVID-19 vaccine (dated by TCRdb to about 2021). The library was obtained by the immunoSEQ multiplex PCR assay. This immuneACCESS table, as held by TCRdb, lists in-frame sequences with V and J called but not all clones. Of the missing ones, under half trace to an unresolved V gene in checked studies; the others have no known cause. This sample lists approximately 70,000 clones; 82% were detected once. The ten most abundant clones make up less than 6.5% of the sample. The time point label on this specimen signifies: baseline before first vaccination. The specimen comprised peripheral blood, sampled on day 0 of AZD1222 vaccination. The receptors shown here come from an adult in good health.

V gene TRBV7-9 combines with J gene TRBJ2-1; tentative D call: TRBD1 (6 bases). CDR3 length: 16 residues. Germline V gives CDR1 SEHNR, CDR2 FQNEAQ (reference sequence). Trimming removed 4 bases from V and 0 bases from J, with 13 bases in between. Written as DNA, the CDR3 is TGTGCCAGCAGCTCCGGACAGCGTAGCTCCTACAATGAGCAGTTCTTC. As protein: CASSSGQRSSYNEQFF.

The chain has TRBV11-2 and TRBJ2-7; D is unclear. The V gene's germline CDR1 is SGHAT and CDR2 FQNNGV. The V gene lost 6 bases and the J gene lost 4 bases, with 16 bases spanning the gap. There are 14 residues in the CDR3. The CDR3 DNA reads as TGTGCCAGCAGTCTCGCGGCACAGCCATACGAGCAGTACTTC. This codes for CASSLAAQPYEQYF.

The chain carries TRBV14 and TRBJ1-1; possibly TRBD1 for D (5 bases). V gave up 7 bases and J gave up 10 bases, with 19 bases separating them. CDR3 length: 13 amino acids. Germline values: CDR1 SGHDN, CDR2 FVKESK. CDR3 sequence: CASNRDFRLPAFF. The CDR3 bases are TGTGCCAGCAATCGGGACTTTCGCCTCCCAGCTTTCTTT.

The chain recombines TRBV7-2 with TRBJ1-1; TRBD1 might be the D (5 bases). CDR1 and CDR2 (germline): SGHTA, FQGNSA. The CDR3 extends over 14 amino acids. The V end lost 6 bases, the J end lost 2 bases, and 13 bases lay between the germline ends. CDR3 loop: CASRLGRINTEAFF. CDR3 nucleotide sequence: TGTGCCAGCAGGTTGGGACGGATTAACACTGAAGCTTTCTTT.

The V and J genes are TRBV7-2 and TRBJ1-5, with D hard to call. The CDR3 has 14 residues. CDR1 SGHTA and CDR2 FQGNSA come from the germline V gene. Between the trimmed V and J ends, which lost 5 bases and 6 bases, there was a span of 14 bases. CDR3 nucleotide sequence: TGTGCCAGCAGCCCCGGTCGGTCCCGTCAGCCCCAGCATTTT. Translated: CASSPGRSRQPQHF.

V is TRBV27 and J is TRBJ2-2; D not certain. Germline CDR1 reads MNHEY; CDR2 reads SMNVEV (reference sequence). Trimming took 3 bases from V and 2 from J, leaving 7 bases between them. This CDR3 comprises 14 residues. The DNA for the CDR3 is TGTGCCAGCAGTTTCGGGCTAAACACCGGGGAGCTGTTTTTT. The encoded protein is CASSFGLNTGELFF.

The CDR3 DNA reads as TGTGCCAGCAGTTATTCGCCCTGGACTAGCGGGGGGCATCCCCAAGAGACCCAGTACTTC. Encoded protein: CASSYSPWTSGGHPQETQYF. The chain uses TRBV6-9 and TRBJ2-5, with 14 bases that match TRBD2. The CDR3 totals 20 residues. The J segment lost 1 base and the V segment lost 0 bases, leaving 10 bases of the junction unmatched. CDR1 is MNHGY, CDR2 SVAAGI, per germline.

This chain's CDR3 is CASSVDSGTEAFF. The CDR3 DNA reads TGTGCCAGCAGCGTAGACTCGGGGACGGAAGCTTTCTTT. The V gene is TRBV9, the J gene TRBJ1-1; TRBD1 is a possible D gene (5 bases). With 0 bases removed from V and 8 bases from J, the gap between germline ends came to 11 bases. This CDR3 has 13 residues. Germline V gene data show CDR1 as SGDLS and CDR2 as YYNGEE.

This chain uses TRBV25-1 with TRBJ2-1; TRBD2 agrees at 9 bases. The CDR3 has 16 amino acids. After removal of 2 bases from V and 4 bases from J, the junction contained 6 bases not matched to a gene. The germline CDR1 and CDR2 sequences are MGHDK and SYGVNS. This chain's CDR3 is CASSELAGGYYNEQFF. The CDR3 nucleotides read TGTGCCAGCAGTGAACTGGCGGGGGGGTATTACAATGAGCAGTTCTTC. Drawing the rest from reference TRBV25-1 and TRBJ2-1, the complete variable domain is EADIYQTPRYLVIGTGKKITLECSQTMGHDKMYWYQQDPGMELHLIHYSYGVNSTEKGDLSSESTVSRIRTEHFPLTLESARPSHTSQYLCASSELAGGYYNEQFFGPGTRLTVL.

J is TRBJ1-5 and V is TRBV27, with D perhaps TRBD1 (6 bases). This CDR3 contains 14 residues. The V end lost 2 bases, the J end lost 5 bases, and 10 bases lay between the germline ends. From germline, CDR1 is MNHEY and CDR2 SMNVEV (reference sequence). The CDR3 nucleotides read TGTGCCAGCAGTTTAACAGGGTGGGATCAGCCCCAGCATTTT. Its protein is CASSLTGWDQPQHF.

The chain is built from TRBV5-5 and TRBJ2-7, with TRBD1 matching 9 bases. The trim removed 4 bases at V and 0 bases at J, leaving 5 bases unmatched. The CDR3 covers 15 residues. Germline loops: CDR1 SGHKS, CDR2 YYEKEE (reference sequence). The DNA of the CDR3 is TGTGCCAGCAGCACCGGACAGGGGACCTCCTACGAGCAGTACTTC. Translation gives CASSTGQGTSYEQYF.

The chain combines TRBV7-8 with TRBJ2-7; 7 positions match TRBD1. J gave up 2 bases and V 5 bases, and 6 bases lay outside the gene matches. Germline V gene data show CDR1 as SGHVS and CDR2 as FQNEAQ. CDR3 length equals 14 residues. The CDR3 nucleotides are TGTGCCAGCAGCCGTCGGGGACAGACCTACGAGCAGTACTTC. This translates into CASSRRGQTYEQYF.

The CDR3 sequence: CASTPSGEGDGYTF. The DNA of the CDR3 is TGTGCCAGTACCCCCTCGGGGGAGGGAGATGGCTACACCTTC. The chain couples TRBV19 to TRBJ1-2, with D maybe TRBD1 (5 bases). This CDR3 is built from 14 residues. Trimming stripped 7 bases from V and 6 bases from J, with 18 bases between. Germline loops: CDR1 LNHDA, CDR2 SQIVND (reference sequence).

The V and J genes are TRBV6-5 and TRBJ2-7; D perhaps matches TRBD2 (5 bases). This CDR3 spans 10 amino acids. V was cut by 11 bases and J by 6 bases, with 11 bases left in between. Germline assignment: CDR1 MNHEY and CDR2 SVGAGI. CDR3: CAAGGSEQYF. The DNA of the CDR3 is TGTGCCGCCGGTGGGAGCGAGCAGTACTTC.

This clone has a single count. V usage is TRBV28 and J usage is TRBJ2-2; D is unclear. The germline V gene encodes CDR1 MDHEN and CDR2 SYDVKM. V lost 5 bases, J lost 6 bases, and 13 bases lay in between. The CDR3 has 14 amino acids. This CDR3 reads CASSPHTAPGELFF. The CDR3 bases are TGTGCCAGCAGTCCCCACACTGCTCCCGGGGAGCTGTTTTTT.

The chain links TRBV7-2 to TRBJ2-4; TRBD2 aligns across 12 bases. The V and J ends lost 5 bases and 0 bases, in that order; junction bases with no gene match: 8. Germline assignment: CDR1 SGHTA and CDR2 FQGNSA. This CDR3 has 18 amino acids. CDR3 nucleotide sequence: TGTGCCAGCAGCCCCAGACTAGCGGGGGACCAAGCCAAAAACATTCAGTACTTC. This encodes CASSPRLAGDQAKNIQYF.

The rearrangement uses TRBV2 and TRBJ2-7, with D uncertain. The CDR3 loop spans 11 amino acids. CDR1 is SNHLY and CDR2 is FYNNEI in the germline V gene. V dropped 4 bases and J dropped 3 bases, with 4 bases sitting between them. The CDR3 DNA is TGTGCCAGCAGTGGGGACTACGAGCAGTACTTC. Protein product: CASSGDYEQYF.

The chain combines TRBV5-4 with TRBJ2-7; 8 nucleotides line up with TRBD2. Looked up from germline, CDR1 is SGHNT and CDR2 is YYREEE (reference sequence). The CDR3 runs to 14 residues. After removal of 4 bases from V and 4 bases from J, the junction contained 7 bases not matched to a gene. CDR3 coding DNA: TGTGCCAGCAGCCTCGGGGGGGCGGGGTACGAGCAGTACTTC. Its translation: CASSLGGAGYEQYF.

The V and J genes are TRBV6-5 and TRBJ1-2; 9 positions agree with TRBD1. This CDR3 region has 13 residues. The germline V gene has CDR1 MNHEY and CDR2 SVGAGI. As DNA, the CDR3 is TGTGGCACAACAGGGGGCGCAAACTATGGCTACACCTTC. Translating it yields CGTTGGANYGYTF.